This record concerns one TCR beta chain sequence. This clonotype was detected many times. What this receptor recognizes is not known. No much larger clone is present one base from it, and per-base qualities are unavailable. These data belong to a study of T cells in Graves' hyperthyroidism and ophthalmopathy (dated by TCRdb to between 2018 and 2020). For the study in its entirety: Peripheral blood samples were taken at initial diagnosis, before any treatment was given. The roughly 91 discovery patients were randomly split 7:3 into training and test sets. According to the paper, TCR Vbeta CDR3 sequencing was carried out on about 140 peripheral blood samples, which came from 40 to 45 ophthalmopathy, under 80 hyperthyroidism and approximately 17 progressor patients. TCR V-J signatures able to tell the groups apart were searched for in a discovery cohort of some 97 patients, of whom more than 40 had Graves' ophthalmopathy and 55 to 60 had stable Graves' hyperthyroidism. The study also compared thyroid tissue and blood T-cell repertoires from about six Graves' hyperthyroidism patients. Whether ophthalmopathy could be predicted prospectively was tested in an independent validation cohort made up of 18 to 20 hyperthyroidism patients plus 17 patients who later progressed to ophthalmopathy. After blood sampling, hyperthyroidism patients were treated with methimazole at a starting dose of 30 mg daily, and ophthalmopathy patients were treated with high-dose intravenous methylprednisolone.

The hyperthyroidism patients were between 18 and 65 years old and newly diagnosed, with a disease duration of less than 2 months. Any patient with an uncontrolled infection, another autoimmune disease, pregnancy or lactation was excluded. Diagnoses were based on clinical symptoms, serum thyroxine and TRAb, thyroid ultrasound and orbital computed tomography. Blood from progressor patients was collected at the time of first diagnosis with hyperthyroidism, before any ophthalmopathy symptoms had appeared. PBMCs were separated from 7.5 to 10 ml of fresh peripheral blood using Ficoll-Paque density gradient centrifugation. Patients classed as progressors first received a Graves' hyperthyroidism diagnosis and then went on to develop ophthalmopathy during follow-up. Total RNA was extracted with Trizol reagent, and quality was checked on an Agilent 2100 Bioanalyzer. The TCR beta CDR3 regions were amplified from RNA transcripts. For the first round of RT-PCR on the TCR CDR3, the HTBI primer set was used together with the Qiagen OneStep RT-PCR kit. Libraries were constructed in a second round of multiplex PCR, after which size selection and purification were performed. Libraries were sequenced paired-end with 100 bp reads on an Illumina HiSeq2000. Turning to the authors' computational methods: SOAPnuke was used to process the raw data, throwing out any read that contained adapters or uncalled bases, had a mean Phred below 15, or lacked an exact constant-primer or identifier match. COPE v1.2.5 was used to merge high-quality paired reads, and clonotypes were defined as unique nucleotide sequences. Clonotypes were aligned to IMGT TRBV, TRBD and TRBJ reference segments using MiTCR v1.1. Analysis was restricted to V-J combinations with a frequency above 0.0001, which covered about 99% of repertoires. The TCS score was defined as the ratio of F50 (clonal expansion) to E x V (chaos), calculated using BLOSUM62-based TCRdist between CDR3 peptides within each V-J. Welch's t-statistics and random forest reduced roughly 530 V-J features to fewer than 15, which were used in a naive Bayes classifier (R e1071). TCRdb reanalyzed the raw reads on its own, using fastp at Q25 for trimming and MiXCR for clone calling, and kept in-frame beta chains. Entries that share a CDR3 protein sequence are merged under the most common genes and DNA. TCRdb's processing, not the authors', yielded these V and J calls. Present in this sample are nearly 600,000 distinct CDR3 sequences, 14% of which were seen just once. In total, the top ten clones hold 5.8% of the sample.

Study-wide conclusions, independent of this receptor: Sample size was not statistically predetermined, and blinding of investigators to group allocation was not performed. In cross-validation, a model built on a 13 V-J signature told ophthalmopathy apart from stable hyperthyroidism with approximately 90% sensitivity and around 84% specificity, and in testing the same model reached 80%/75%. Most expanded thyroid clonotypes (frequency above 0.001) were also found in blood, which suggests that blood repertoires may mirror thyroid immune responses. In validation, the model predicted progression to ophthalmopathy with 60% to 71% sensitivity and 72% to 85% specificity, a median of about 6.7 months before onset.

The CDR3 sequence holds 20 residues, the cysteine and phenylalanine included. The entry retains the CDR3 DNA only, 60 bases that are in frame from base 1. The germline V gene supplies CDR1 KGHDR and CDR2 SFDVKD. Germline trimming amounts to 4 bases on V and 4 bases on J, with 13 as the count of junction bases outside the gene matches. Here the chain combines TRBV24-1 and TRBJ2-1, and 15 junctional nucleotides match TRBD2. Source material: blood. The clonotype originates from a young woman with Graves' hyperthyroidism that later progressed to Graves' ophthalmopathy. The CDR3 corresponds to CATSDPRDRTSGRGYNEQFF. The DNA is as follows: TGTGCCACCAGTGACCCCCGGGACAGGACTAGCGGGAGGGGTTACAATGAGCAGTTCTTC.